The 31 T cell receptor beta chains presented below share a single source sample, sequenced in a study of T cells in Graves' hyperthyroidism and ophthalmopathy. From RNA transcripts, TCR beta CDR3 regions were amplified. First-round RT-PCR targeting the TCR CDR3 was performed with the HTBI primer set. Via MiXCR, TCRdb re-called the multiplex PCR reads, giving one row per CDR3 protein. Of fewer than 400,000 distinct CDR3 sequences listed, about 14% were seen once; the top ten hold around 28%. The sample taken for sequencing was blood. The receptors here all came from a man aged 45-60 years with Graves' ophthalmopathy.

About this clonotype itself: This may arise from a read error, as a much more abundant clone is one base away. The rearrangement links TRBV7-6 to TRBJ2-1; TRBD2 matches at 7 bases. Germline trimming cut 7 bases from V and 2 bases from J; bases unmatched to any gene: 5. Germline CDR1 and CDR2: SGHVS and FNYEAQ. The CDR3 is 14 amino acids. The chain's CDR3 is CASNYGLAYNEQFF. The CDR3 nucleotides are TGTGCCAGCAACTACGGACTAGCCTACAATGAGCAGTTCTTC.

Many counts were recorded for this clonotype. The J gene is TRBJ1-4, the V gene TRBV12-3 or TRBV12-4, with no clear D. The CDR3 spans 11 residues. The CDR3 reads CASRHNEKLFF. For the CDR3, the DNA is TGTGCAAGTCGGCATAATGAAAAACTGTTTTTT.

This clonotype was seen only a few times. The chain combines TRBV13 with TRBJ1-1, with TRBD1 matching 8 bases. Germline CDR1 and CDR2: PRHDT and FYEKMQ (reference sequence). The J segment lost 7 bases and the V segment lost 6 bases, leaving 13 bases of the junction unmatched. CDR3 length equals 15 residues. The CDR3 loop is CASRSGDRTVSEAFF. DNA for the CDR3: TGTGCCAGCAGATCCGGGGACAGGACCGTCAGTGAAGCTTTCTTT.

This clonotype was detected many times. The V call is TRBV14, the J call TRBJ1-2; D gene unclear. This CDR3 spans 13 amino acids. Germline CDR1 and CDR2: SGHDN and FVKESK. The germline V and J ends were trimmed by 4 bases and 1 base, with 7 bases remaining between them. CDR3 region: CASSRVSNYGYTF. In nucleotides, the CDR3 is TGTGCCAGCAGCCGAGTCAGTAACTATGGCTACACCTTC.

This chain connects TRBV19 to TRBJ2-7, with 10 bases fitting TRBD1. The CDR3 sequence is 16 residues long. The junction had 12 bases not matched to a gene; V was cut back by 4 bases and J by 6 bases. The germline gives CDR1 LNHDA, CDR2 SQIVND (reference sequence). The CDR3 nucleotides read TGTGCCAGTAGTAGCAGAGACAGGGGGCGGGTCGGCGAGCAGTACTTC. Its protein product is CASSSRDRGRVGEQYF.

As DNA, the CDR3 is TGTGCCAGCAGGGAGGGACTACAAAACTCCTACGAGCAGTACTTC. Protein: CASREGLQNSYEQYF. V is TRBV27 and J is TRBJ2-7, with 7 bases fitting TRBD2. The CDR3 contains 15 residues. Trimming at V came to 6 bases and at J to 0 bases, leaving 8 bases not matched to a gene. Germline V lookup: CDR1 MNHEY, CDR2 SMNVEV (reference sequence).

The J gene is TRBJ2-1, the V gene TRBV28, with 14 bases matching TRBD2. The junction had 17 bases not matched to a gene; V was cut back by 5 bases and J by 8 bases. Germline lookup yields CDR1 MDHEN and CDR2 SYDVKM. The CDR3 contains 19 residues. CDR3 region: CASSASPLGTSGRGDEQFF. CDR3 bases: TGTGCCAGCAGTGCCTCACCCCTCGGGACTAGCGGGAGAGGCGATGAGCAGTTCTTC. The full variable domain, in which reference TRBV28 and TRBJ2-1 provide the parts outside the CDR3, is DVKVTQSSRYLVKRTGEKVFLECVQDMDHENMFWYRQDPGLGLRLIYFSYDVKMKEKGDIPEGYSVSREKKERFSLILESASTNQTSMYLCASSASPLGTSGRGDEQFFGPGTRLTVL.

This clonotype was seen ten or more times. The rearrangement uses TRBV14 and TRBJ2-7; 11 bases align to TRBD1. Germline V gives CDR1 SGHDN, CDR2 FVKESK. The CDR3 has 15 amino acids. With V trimmed by 6 bases and J by 3 bases, 7 bases remained unmatched. CDR3 protein: CASRDTGTGGYEQYF. DNA of the CDR3: TGTGCCAGCAGAGACACCGGGACAGGGGGCTACGAGCAGTACTTC.

This rearrangement joins TRBV20-1 to TRBJ2-2; the D is unclear. The V gene's germline CDR1 is DFQATT and CDR2 SNEGSKA (reference sequence). Trimming left V 3 bases short and J 2 bases short, with 10 bases between. The CDR3 is 14 amino acids. This CDR3 is CSASKSDNTGELFF. DNA of the CDR3: TGCAGTGCTAGCAAAAGCGATAACACCGGGGAGCTGTTTTTT.

This clonotype was found a few times. This chain links TRBV10-3 with TRBJ2-6; TRBD1 matches 7 bases. Trimming at V came to 8 bases and at J to 0 bases, leaving 10 bases not matched to a gene. Per germline, CDR1 ENHRY and CDR2 SYGVKD. There are 17 residues in the CDR3. The CDR3 region is CAIGGQDHLSGANVLTF. The CDR3 DNA is TGTGCCATCGGAGGACAGGACCATCTCTCTGGGGCCAACGTCCTGACTTTC.

Of note for this clonotype: This could be a read error, since a much larger clone is one nucleotide away. The chain has TRBV11-2 and TRBJ2-1, with 9 bases identical to TRBD2. V shed 4 bases, J shed 4 bases, and the junction held 8 bases outside the gene matches. Germline loops: CDR1 SGHAT, CDR2 FQNNGV. The CDR3 has 16 residues. This chain's CDR3 is CASSSGGTSPYNEQFF. For the CDR3, the DNA is TGTGCCAGCAGCTCCGGGGGGACTAGCCCATACAATGAGCAGTTCTTC.

This clonotype was found many times. The chain combines TRBV6-1 with TRBJ1-2; TRBD1 is a possible D gene (6 bases). Trimming took off 4 bases at V and 4 bases at J, with 16 bases between the two ends. This CDR3 contains 15 residues. Per germline, CDR1 MNHNS and CDR2 SASEGT. The CDR3 loop is CASSVRTANSYGYTF. For the CDR3, the DNA is TGTGCCAGCAGTGTACGGACAGCGAACTCCTATGGCTACACCTTC.

The V call is TRBV9, the J call TRBJ1-5; D not certain. Germline CDR1 reads SGDLS; CDR2 reads YYNGEE. The germline V and J ends were trimmed by 0 bases and 10 bases, with 8 bases remaining between them. The CDR3 loop spans 12 amino acids. CDR3: CASSVELGPQHF. The CDR3 region has the DNA TGTGCCAGCAGCGTAGAGCTCGGACCCCAGCATTTT.

The CDR3 nucleotides are TGCAGTGCTAGAGACGGCTCAGGGGCTTCACCCCTCCACTTT. It specifies CSARDGSGASPLHF. The V call is TRBV20-1, the J call TRBJ1-6, with a tentative D call TRBD1 (6 bases). Trimming cost V 0 bases and J 9 bases, with 12 bases left between them. This CDR3 has 14 residues. Germline V gene data show CDR1 as DFQATT and CDR2 as SNEGSKA (reference sequence).

This clonotype was counted ten times or more. V is TRBV12-3 or TRBV12-4 and J is TRBJ2-1; 7 bases are shared with TRBD1. Trimming took 5 bases from V and 5 from J; bases not matched to a gene: 9. The CDR3 extends over 15 amino acids. The CDR3 sequence: CASSAPRTGNNEQFF. The CDR3 DNA reads as TGTGCCAGCAGTGCGCCGAGGACAGGTAACAATGAGCAGTTCTTC.

V is TRBV6-1 and J is TRBJ1-5; D unresolved. This CDR3 contains 13 residues. V lost 2 bases and J lost 6, with 8 bases in between. Germline V gives CDR1 MNHNS, CDR2 SASEGT. The CDR3 coding sequence is TGTGCCAGCAGTGAACCGGGAAGTCAGCCCCAGCATTTT. This sequence encodes CASSEPGSQPQHF.

CDR3 DNA: TGTGCCAGTAGTCCTGATACAGGGTTCCACTATGGCTACACCTTC. Translating gives CASSPDTGFHYGYTF. The rearrangement uses TRBV19 and TRBJ1-2, with D perhaps matching TRBD1 (6 bases). The germline V gene encodes CDR1 LNHDA and CDR2 SQIVND (reference sequence). The germline V and J ends were trimmed by 5 bases and 3 bases, with 16 bases remaining between them. This CDR3 comprises 15 residues.

Note on this clonotype: A much more abundant neighbour one base away suggests this may be a read error. The chain is built from TRBV18 and TRBJ1-3; tentatively, D is TRBD1 (6 bases). Germline values: CDR1 KGHSH, CDR2 LQKENI. Trimming shortened V by 4 bases and J by 0 bases, and 10 bases separated the two germline ends. CDR3 length: 15 residues. CDR3 DNA: TGTGCCAGCTCACTACAACAGGGCTCTGGAAACACCATATATTTT. Its translation: CASSLQQGSGNTIYF.

This clonotype was counted at least ten times. The rearrangement uses TRBV7-9 and TRBJ2-5; possible D gene TRBD1, 6 bases. V was cut by 1 base and J by 2 bases, with 11 bases left in between. Germline V gene data show CDR1 as SEHNR and CDR2 as FQNEAQ (reference sequence). This CDR3 contains 15 residues. This CDR3 reads CASSLVTGLQETQYF. Here the CDR3 DNA reads TGTGCCAGCAGCTTAGTAACAGGGTTACAAGAGACCCAGTACTTC.

This clonotype was counted only a few times. V and J are TRBV20-1 and TRBJ2-4, with no clear D. Looked up from germline, CDR1 is DFQATT and CDR2 is SNEGSKA (reference sequence). V was trimmed by 0 bases and J by 0 bases, leaving 6 bases between them. The CDR3 has 14 residues. CDR3 bases: TGCAGTGCTAGAGATTGGGGAGCCAAAAACATTCAGTACTTC. Translated: CSARDWGAKNIQYF.

The chain recombines TRBV19 with TRBJ1-2; no reliable D call. V lost 5 bases and J 4 bases, leaving 11 bases between the germline ends. Germline V gene sequence: CDR1 LNHDA, CDR2 SQIVND (reference sequence). CDR3 length: 13 amino acids. The chain's CDR3 is CASSYTDAYGYTF. The CDR3 DNA follows: TGTGCCAGTAGTTACACGGATGCCTATGGCTACACCTTC.

This clonotype was counted at least ten times. This rearrangement joins TRBV20-1 to TRBJ2-1, with TRBD2 identical over 13 bases. From germline, CDR1 is DFQATT and CDR2 SNEGSKA (reference sequence). The CDR3 totals 15 residues. V shed 7 bases and J 4 bases; nucleotides not matched to a gene: 7. The CDR3 sequence: CSVVPGLAGYNEQFF. The CDR3 coding sequence is TGCAGTGTTGTACCGGGACTAGCGGGGTACAATGAGCAGTTCTTC.

The sample holds many counts of this clonotype. The CDR3 is CASSPPASADTQYF. Here the CDR3 DNA reads TGTGCCAGCAGTCCCCCAGCTAGCGCTGATACGCAGTATTTT. This rearrangement joins TRBV28 to TRBJ2-3, with D maybe TRBD2 (6 bases). Germline CDR1 MDHEN, CDR2 SYDVKM. Trimming took 5 bases from V and 6 from J, leaving 15 bases between them. CDR3 length: 14 amino acids.

This rearrangement joins TRBV5-1 to TRBJ2-5; no reliable D call. This CDR3 is built from 13 residues. Germline CDR1 and CDR2: SGHRS and YFSETQ. Deletions cut 3 bases from V and 5 bases from J, with 11 bases between. In DNA, the CDR3 is TGCGCCAGCAGCTCAGCCCCCGGGGAGACCCAGTACTTC. Translation gives CASSSAPGETQYF. The entire variable domain, with the rest obtained from reference TRBV5-1 and TRBJ2-5, is as follows: KAGVTQTPRYLIKTRGQQVTLSCSPISGHRSVSWYQQTPGQGLQFLFEYFSETQRNKGNFPGRFSGRQFSNSRSEMNVSTLELGDSALYLCASSSAPGETQYFGPGTRLLVL.

With respect to this clonotype: The junction and the germline gene differ at one end; a read error may be behind it. The V call is TRBV27, the J call TRBJ2-3; D not resolved. CDR1 is MNHEY, CDR2 SMNVEV, per germline (reference sequence). The CDR3 contains 16 residues. The CDR3 region is CASSLGLGRLPDTQYF. The DNA of the CDR3 is TGCGCCAGCAGTTTGGGGTTAGGGCGGCTTCCAGATACGCAGTATTTT.

V usage is TRBV6-2 or TRBV6-3 and J usage is TRBJ2-1; TRBD1 agrees at 10 bases. V was clipped by 7 bases and J by 2 bases; unmatched bases: 8. The CDR3 has 16 residues. CDR1 MNHEY and CDR2 SVGEGT come from the germline V gene. The CDR3 region is CASKRTGGGTYNEQFF. For the CDR3, the DNA is TGTGCCAGCAAAAGGACAGGGGGTGGGACCTACAATGAGCAGTTCTTC.

Many counts were recorded for this clonotype. The rearrangement uses TRBV30 and TRBJ1-6, with D hard to call. This CDR3 has 12 residues. V was cut by 0 bases and J by 8 bases, with 5 bases left in between. Germline lookup yields CDR1 GTSNPN and CDR2 SVGIG (reference sequence). The CDR3: CAWSVEDSPLHF. For the CDR3, the DNA is TGTGCCTGGAGTGTTGAAGATTCACCCCTCCACTTT. Full variable domain (missing parts from reference TRBV30 and TRBJ1-6): SQTIHQWPATLVQPVGSPLSLECTVEGTSNPNLYWYRQAAGRGLQLLFYSVGIGQISSEVPQNLSASRPQDRQFILSSKKLLLSDSGFYLCAWSVEDSPLHFGNGTRLTVT.

This clonotype was recorded many times. The rearrangement joins TRBV20-1 to TRBJ1-2, with D perhaps TRBD1 (5 bases). Germline-derived CDR1 and CDR2 are DFQATT and SNEGSKA (reference sequence). V was cut by 8 bases and J by 4 bases, with 17 bases left in between. The CDR3 sequence is 13 residues long. CDR3 protein: CSLEQAEGYGYTF. The CDR3 DNA reads TGCAGTTTAGAACAGGCTGAGGGCTATGGCTACACCTTC.

The chain carries TRBV12-3 or TRBV12-4 and TRBJ2-2, with 8 bases fitting TRBD2. After removal of 5 bases from V and 6 bases from J, the junction contained 8 bases not matched to a gene. The CDR3 extends over 15 amino acids. The CDR3 sequence is CASSQREGRAGELFF. The CDR3 DNA sequence: TGTGCCAGCAGTCAACGGGAGGGCCGTGCCGGGGAGCTGTTTTTT.

This clonotype was seen just once. The J gene is TRBJ2-7, the V gene TRBV6-5, with 8 bases identical to TRBD2. J gave up 2 bases and V 0 bases, and 9 bases lay outside the gene matches. The CDR3 loop spans 17 amino acids. Germline-derived CDR1 and CDR2 are MNHEY and SVGAGI. The CDR3 nucleotides read TGTGCCAGCAGTTACTCGTTCGGCGGGAGGACCCCCTACGAGCAGTACTTC. Its translation is CASSYSFGGRTPYEQYF.

The table lists this clonotype with a few counts. The chain uses TRBV24-1 and TRBJ1-5; D unclear. CDR3 size: 15 residues. Germline values: CDR1 KGHDR, CDR2 SFDVKD. Trimming pared 4 bases from V and 1 base from J, leaving 10 bases between. CDR3 nucleotide sequence: TGTGCCACCAGTGACCAAGGACGGAGCAATCAGCCCCAGCATTTT. It codes for CATSDQGRSNQPQHF.